This T cell receptor beta chain was identified during a study of blood T cell repertoires in COVID-19. The cohort comprised adults aged 18 to 89 years residing in approximately 22 US areas. Recovered status in Cohort 3 required two negative PCRs, clearance, or symptom resolution. Original processing methods: The assay estimated nucleated cells by amplifying reference gene primers. Only in-frame clones appear in the TCRdb table, and some are missing; sequencing was by immunoSEQ multiplex PCR. The V and J calls and clone size come from that table; D and trimming were worked out from the DNA. The data contain some 160,000 clones, approximately 86% of them seen just once; the ten biggest clones take up 6.2%. This CDR3 is 13 amino acids long. Unmatched junction bases numbered 2, after V lost 1 base and J lost 6 bases. Germline loops: CDR1 SEHNR, CDR2 FQNEAQ (reference sequence).

The chain uses TRBV7-9 and TRBJ1-1, with 7 bases identical to TRBD1. The sequenced sample consisted of PBMCs or T cells enriched from blood (not recorded which). The origin of this receptor is a woman between 40 and 50 years old who had recovered from COVID-19. Written as DNA, the CDR3 is TGTGCCAGCAGCTTAGACAGGGGCCCTGAAGCTTTCTTT. As protein: CASSLDRGPEAFF.